The clone carrying this T cell receptor beta chain came up many times. What it recognizes is unknown. This sample is drawn from a study of Graves' ophthalmopathy and Graves' hyperthyroidism. Notes on the study in general: Ophthalmopathy progression was predicted with approximately 68% sensitivity and about 74% specificity. The authors also found most expanded thyroid clonotypes above 0.001 frequency in blood. For separating ophthalmopathy from stable hyperthyroidism, a 13-signature model gave 87.88% sensitivity and roughly 83% specificity.

Amplification of TCR beta CDR3 regions used RNA transcripts. Scientists carried out first-round RT-PCR using HTBI primers and then a second-round multiplex PCR. TCRdb itself ran the multiplex PCR reads through MiXCR, one entry per CDR3 protein. Among a few hundred thousand distinct CDR3 sequences listed, 15% were seen once. Each diagnosis was determined on the basis of clinical symptoms, serum thyroxine, TRAb, thyroid ultrasound and orbital computed tomography. From germline, CDR1 is SEHNR and CDR2 FQNEAQ (reference sequence). V was trimmed by 5 bases and J by 5 bases, leaving 7 bases between them. The CDR3 contains 12 residues.

What was sequenced was peripheral blood. This receptor was identified in a young woman with stable Graves' hyperthyroidism. The V call is TRBV7-9, the J call TRBJ1-5; D gene unclear. The CDR3, as DNA: TGTGCCAGCAGCGGGCCCTATCAGCCCCAGCATTTT. Translation gives CASSGPYQPQHF. The full variable domain, rest sourced from reference TRBV7-9 and TRBJ1-5, is DTGVSQNPRHKITKRGQNVTFRCDPISEHNRLYWYRQTLGQGPEFLTYFQNEAQLEKSRLLSDRFSAERPKGSFSTLEIQRTEQGDSAMYLCASSGPYQPQHFGDGTRLSIL.